This TCR beta chain was recorded in a study of cytomegalovirus exposure and HLA in healthy donors. The study, taken as a whole, reports: A later examination showed that TCR association rates differed by HLA locus, with DRB1 most and HLA-C fewest.

It was with 60 Vbeta and 13 Jbeta primers that the PCR ran. Authors' analysis steps: An analysis performed later counted roughly 80 million unique TCR beta chains (around 9.9 million of them shared). The assay was immunoSEQ multiplex PCR, and TCRdb's table has in-frame clones only and misses some. V and J calls and clone size follow that table, whereas D and trimming were derived from the DNA. The sample lists 150,000 to 200,000 clones; approximately 9.5% were seen once. Of note for this clone: The antigen is not known.

The specimen sequenced was PBMCs. The clonotype comes from a woman in her twenties or thirties in good health and CMV-seropositive.

CDR3 residues: CASSRGLAGGPGNTGELFF. The CDR3 nucleotides read TGCGCCAGCAGCCGAGGACTAGCGGGAGGGCCGGGGAACACCGGGGAGCTGTTTTTT. This chain connects TRBV4-1 to TRBJ2-2, with 15 positions matching TRBD2. Germline trimming cut 4 bases from V and 1 base from J; bases unmatched to any gene: 7. The germline gives CDR1 MGHRA, CDR2 YSYEKL. The CDR3 spans 19 residues.